The next 26 T cell receptor beta chains were all read from a single sample in a study of Ad26.COV2.S vaccination and SARS-CoV-2 variants. Repertoires were generated with immunoSEQ multiplex PCR, while TCRdb's copy carries only in-frame clones and drops some. This table has 85,000 to 95,000 clones, approximately 81% appearing once. The sequencing here drew on peripheral blood, taken after recovery from COVID-19. These receptors all come from a human donor who had recovered from COVID-19.

V and J are TRBV14 and TRBJ2-1; 8 bases agree with TRBD2. The ends lost 1 base at V and 5 bases at J; junction bases unmatched: 1. The CDR3 covers 14 residues. The germline V gene has CDR1 SGHDN and CDR2 FVKESK. CDR3: CASSQVAGHNEQFF. DNA for the CDR3: TGTGCCAGCAGCCAAGTAGCGGGGCACAATGAGCAGTTCTTC.

The chain joins TRBV10-2 to TRBJ1-6; D gene ambiguous. The CDR3 loop spans 14 amino acids. Germline loops: CDR1 WSHSY, CDR2 SAAADI. Trimming took off 3 bases at V and 6 bases at J, with 9 bases between the two ends. The CDR3 loop reads CASSDPPANSPLHF. CDR3 nucleotide sequence: TGCGCCAGCAGTGACCCCCCCGCTAATTCACCCCTCCACTTT.

This clone was counted a few times. V usage is TRBV21-1 and J usage is TRBJ2-7. TRBV21-1 is assigned pseudogene status. The CDR3 sequence is 11 residues long. Here the CDR3 reads CASSQTFEQYF. The CDR3, as DNA: TGTGCCAGCAGCCAAACGTTCGAGCAGTACTTC.

This clone was counted a few times. The chain recombines TRBV11-2 with TRBJ1-2; TRBD1 is a possible D gene (6 bases). Trimming removed 5 bases from V and 10 bases from J, with 23 bases in between. This CDR3 spans 15 amino acids. In germline, CDR1 is SGHAT, CDR2 FQNNGV. The CDR3 region is CASSGTRGRTFHYTF. CDR3 coding DNA: TGTGCCAGCAGCGGGACCCGGGGGCGGACATTCCACTACACCTTC.

V and J are TRBV18 and TRBJ2-1; the D gene is possibly TRBD1 (5 bases). V dropped 5 bases and J dropped 1 base, with 12 bases sitting between them. Germline V gene lookup returns CDR1 KGHSH and CDR2 LQKENI. CDR3 length equals 15 residues. CDR3 bases: TGTGCCAGCTCATCGCAGGGTTTTTCCTACAATGAGCAGTTCTTC. Amino acid sequence: CASSSQGFSYNEQFF.

In this sample, this clone is medium-sized. Other DNA sequences in the sample encode the same CDR3. The chain carries TRBV7-2 and TRBJ2-3; D possibly uses TRBD1 or TRBD2 (7 bases each). Germline CDR1 reads SGHTA; CDR2 reads FQGNSA. This CDR3 has 16 amino acids. Trimming left V 5 bases short and J 2 bases short, with 17 bases between. CDR3 coding DNA: TGTGCCAGCAGCCCCCGACAGGGAGGGGACACAGATACGCAGTATTTT. Its protein is CASSPRQGGDTDTQYF.

The chain combines TRBV5-1 with TRBJ2-1; 13 nucleotides line up with TRBD2. Germline assignment: CDR1 SGHRS and CDR2 YFSETQ. Losses at the gene ends were 5 bases for V and 3 bases for J; bases not matched to a gene: 8. The CDR3 is 17 amino acids. The CDR3 reads CASSSGTSGKGYNEQFF. CDR3 nucleotide sequence: TGCGCCAGCAGTTCCGGGACTAGCGGGAAGGGCTACAATGAGCAGTTCTTC. Looking up the rest from reference TRBV5-1 and TRBJ2-1 gives the full variable domain: KAGVTQTPRYLIKTRGQQVTLSCSPISGHRSVSWYQQTPGQGLQFLFEYFSETQRNKGNFPGRFSGRQFSNSRSEMNVSTLELGDSALYLCASSSGTSGKGYNEQFFGPGTRLTVL.

The chain combines TRBV28 with TRBJ2-1; 8 bases map to TRBD2. This CDR3 comprises 14 residues. Trimming at V came to 8 bases and at J to 4 bases, leaving 7 bases not matched to a gene. From germline, CDR1 is MDHEN and CDR2 SYDVKM. CDR3: CASERGIPYNEQFF. CDR3 sequence (DNA): TGTGCCAGCGAGCGGGGGATACCGTACAATGAGCAGTTCTTC.

This clone was recorded many times. This chain joins TRBV6-5 and TRBJ1-2; D is possibly TRBD1 (5 bases). This CDR3 has 16 residues. Germline V gene sequence: CDR1 MNHEY, CDR2 SVGAGI. The germline V and J ends were trimmed by 0 bases and 6 bases, with 17 bases remaining between them. CDR3 amino acids: CASSYSGKRGRDGYTF. For the CDR3, the DNA is TGTGCCAGCAGTTACTCGGGAAAGAGGGGTAGAGATGGCTACACCTTC.

This rearrangement joins TRBV5-1 to TRBJ2-7; 9 bases fit TRBD1. Germline loops: CDR1 SGHRS, CDR2 YFSETQ. The CDR3 covers 15 residues. After removal of 4 bases from V and 0 bases from J, the junction contained 5 bases not matched to a gene. CDR3 DNA sequence: TGCGCCAGCAGCCCCGGGACAGGGAACTCCTACGAGCAGTACTTC. This gives the protein CASSPGTGNSYEQYF.

As for this clone: The sample contains more than one DNA sequence encoding this CDR3. The chain recombines TRBV28 with TRBJ1-1; possible D gene TRBD1, 5 bases. The CDR3 is 14 residues long. From germline, CDR1 is MDHEN and CDR2 SYDVKM. Trimming pared 1 base from V and 4 bases from J, leaving 10 bases between. CDR3 nucleotide sequence: TGTGCCAGCAGTTTATCGGGGGGAGGCACTGAAGCTTTCTTT. It translates to CASSLSGGGTEAFF.

Turning to this clone: A read error may account for a junction end that differs from germline. The sample holds other DNA sequences that translate to the same CDR3. The chain is built from TRBV7-9 and TRBJ1-5; tentative D call: TRBD1 (5 bases). Germline V gives CDR1 SEHNR, CDR2 FQNEAQ (reference sequence). CDR3 size: 12 residues. Here the CDR3 reads CASSFGTQPQHF. The CDR3 coding sequence is TGCGCCAGCAGCTTTGGGACTCAGCCCCAGCATTTT.

The J gene is TRBJ1-2, the V gene TRBV6-1; maybe TRBD1 (5 bases). V was clipped by 3 bases and J by 5 bases, with 19 bases between them. Germline assignment: CDR1 MNHNS and CDR2 SASEGT. This CDR3 comprises 16 residues. The CDR3, as DNA: TGTGCCAGCAGTGATGCCCGGGGGGAGGGGATTTATGGCTACACCTTC. Residues: CASSDARGEGIYGYTF.

This chain uses TRBV2 with TRBJ2-7; D may be TRBD2 (6 bases). Trimming left V 9 bases short and J 6 bases short, with 30 bases between. Germline assignment: CDR1 SNHLY and CDR2 FYNNEI. This CDR3 has 17 residues. This CDR3 is CARARILAGTLGSEQYF. For the CDR3, the DNA is TGTGCCAGGGCCCGAATCCTGGCCGGGACTCTGGGCTCCGAGCAGTACTTC.

The V gene is TRBV4-1, the J gene TRBJ2-1, with D possibly matching TRBD1 (6 bases). The CDR3 sequence is 15 residues long. V gave up 4 bases and J gave up 1 base, with 11 bases separating them. Looked up from germline, CDR1 is MGHRA and CDR2 is YSYEKL. The CDR3 bases are TGCGCCAGCAGCCTCCAGGGGCCGTCCTACAATGAGCAGTTCTTC. This encodes CASSLQGPSYNEQFF.

This rearrangement joins TRBV7-9 to TRBJ1-5; 7 bases line up with TRBD1. V trimming: 1 base; J trimming: 8 bases; junction bases outside the gene matches: 5. The CDR3 is 14 amino acids. The germline V gene has CDR1 SEHNR and CDR2 FQNEAQ (reference sequence). CDR3 amino acids: CASSLGQGREPQHF. DNA of the CDR3: TGTGCCAGCAGCTTAGGACAGGGAAGGGAGCCCCAGCATTTT.

The V gene is TRBV9, the J gene TRBJ2-2; TRBD1 aligns across 7 bases. The germline gives CDR1 SGDLS, CDR2 YYNGEE. Losses at the gene ends were 1 base for V and 2 bases for J; bases not matched to a gene: 5. The length of the CDR3 is 16 residues. DNA for the CDR3: TGTGCCAGCAGCGTAAGCGACAGGGCAAACACCGGGGAGCTGTTTTTT. It specifies CASSVSDRANTGELFF.

V is TRBV6-5 and J is TRBJ1-1; a weak D match, TRBD1 (6 bases). Trimming removed 0 bases from V and 4 bases from J, with 9 bases in between. Germline V CDR1 and CDR2: MNHEY, SVGAGI. This CDR3 has 14 amino acids. For the CDR3, the DNA is TGTGCCAGCAGTTACTCGGGACAAACCACTGAAGCTTTCTTT. Protein product: CASSYSGQTTEAFF.

The chain employs TRBV11-3 and TRBJ1-1; 8 bases line up with TRBD1. The CDR3 consists of 15 residues. Germline V gene sequence: CDR1 SGHNT, CDR2 YENEEA. J gave up 1 base and V 4 bases, and 5 bases lay outside the gene matches. The CDR3 sequence is CASSYGQGPNTEAFF. Written as DNA, the CDR3 is TGTGCCAGCAGCTATGGACAGGGACCGAACACTGAAGCTTTCTTT.

This chain links TRBV9 with TRBJ1-2; 11 bases are shared with TRBD1. The CDR3 covers 15 residues. From germline, CDR1 is SGDLS and CDR2 YYNGEE. Unmatched junction bases numbered 10, after V lost 6 bases and J lost 6 bases. CDR3 sequence reads: CASTTGTGGWDGYTF. The CDR3 DNA sequence: TGTGCCAGCACCACCGGGACAGGGGGTTGGGATGGCTACACCTTC.

This chain links TRBV24-1 with TRBJ2-1, with 9 bases fitting TRBD2. The V gene's germline CDR1 is KGHDR and CDR2 SFDVKD. V was pared by 0 bases and J by 7 bases, with 9 bases of the junction left unmatched. The CDR3 totals 17 residues. CDR3 region: CATSDLLGREGRNEQFF. The CDR3 nucleotides read TGTGCCACCAGTGATTTGTTGGGGCGGGAGGGCCGGAATGAGCAGTTCTTC.

This clone was observed a single time. The chain has TRBV5-5 and TRBJ2-7, with D perhaps TRBD1 (5 bases). Germline V lookup: CDR1 SGHKS, CDR2 YYEKEE (reference sequence). This CDR3 is built from 16 residues. V gave up 0 bases and J gave up 3 bases, with 16 bases separating them. The CDR3 coding sequence is TGTGCCAGCAGCTTGGAAGGACACCCTTCCGTCTACGAGCAGTACTTC. Translation: CASSLEGHPSVYEQYF.

This chain links TRBV19 with TRBJ1-5; the D gene is possibly TRBD1 (6 bases). The CDR3 runs 14 residues. The germline V gene encodes CDR1 LNHDA and CDR2 SQIVND (reference sequence). Trimming took 6 bases from V and 3 from J, leaving 12 bases between them. The CDR3 region has the DNA TGTGCCAGTAGGTGGGGGGCTACCAATCAGCCCCAGCATTTT. This encodes CASRWGATNQPQHF. Looking up the rest from reference TRBV19 and TRBJ1-5 gives the full variable domain: DGGITQSPKYLFRKEGQNVTLSCEQNLNHDAMYWYRQDPGQGLRLIYYSQIVNDFQKGDIAEGYSVSREKKESFPLTVTSAQKNPTAFYLCASRWGATNQPQHFGDGTRLSIL.

The sample holds one count of this clone. This rearrangement joins TRBV11-3 to TRBJ2-3, with D perhaps being TRBD1 or TRBD2 (5 bases each). CDR3 size: 17 residues. V shed 8 bases and J shed 0 bases, with 21 bases lying between them. Germline loops: CDR1 SGHNT, CDR2 YENEEA. DNA of the CDR3: TGTGCCAGCGGAGAGGCGGGCTGGGGGAGCAGCACAGATACGCAGTATTTT. The encoded protein is CASGEAGWGSSTDTQYF.

The chain is built from TRBV11-3 and TRBJ1-2; TRBD1 agrees at 7 bases. Per the germline V gene, CDR1 is SGHNT and CDR2 is YENEEA. V lost 10 bases to trimming and J lost 5 bases; unmatched junction nucleotides: 7. This CDR3 is 12 amino acids long. The CDR3 nucleotides are TGTGCCACTAGACAGGGAGAATATGGCTACACCTTC. It encodes CATRQGEYGYTF.

This chain connects TRBV27 to TRBJ2-7; D is possibly TRBD1 (6 bases). Trimming cost V 2 bases and J 4 bases, with 15 bases left between them. Germline CDR1 and CDR2: MNHEY and SMNVEV (reference sequence). CDR3 length equals 15 residues. CDR3 sequence: CASSLLTGPNYEQYF. CDR3 coding DNA: TGTGCCAGCAGTTTACTGACAGGCCCTAATTACGAGCAGTACTTC.